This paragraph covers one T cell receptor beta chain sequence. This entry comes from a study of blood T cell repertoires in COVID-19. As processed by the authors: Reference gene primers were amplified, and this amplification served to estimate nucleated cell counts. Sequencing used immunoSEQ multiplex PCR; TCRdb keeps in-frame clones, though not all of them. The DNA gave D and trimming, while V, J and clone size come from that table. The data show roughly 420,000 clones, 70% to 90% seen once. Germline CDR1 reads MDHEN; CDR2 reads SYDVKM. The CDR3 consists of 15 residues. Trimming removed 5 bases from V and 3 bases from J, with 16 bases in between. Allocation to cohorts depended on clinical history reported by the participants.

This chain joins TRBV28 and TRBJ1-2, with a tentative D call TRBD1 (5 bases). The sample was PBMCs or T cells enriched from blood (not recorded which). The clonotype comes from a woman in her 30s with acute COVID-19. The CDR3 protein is CASSTGTGGDYGYTF. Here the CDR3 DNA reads TGTGCCAGCAGTACCGGCACGGGGGGAGACTATGGCTACACCTTC.